This T cell receptor beta chain was obtained from a study of B cell selection in AIRE deficiency. Study-level findings and limits: Healthy Tconv contained 36.6% of shared healthy Treg sequences; only TCRbeta sequenced. Of fewer than 4,500 shared Treg TCRbeta sequences, roughly 32% were healthy-donor-only and 9.3% patient-only.

About this clone: What it recognizes is unknown.

Regulatory T cells were sorted as CD4+CD25hiCD127low/negative. Profiled with immunoSEQ multiplex PCR; TCRdb holds only in-frame clones, not every one. Of about 19,000 clones listed, about 93% are singletons. The junction had 10 bases not matched to a gene; V was cut back by 8 bases and J by 4 bases. Germline CDR1 MDHEN, CDR2 SYDVKM. This CDR3 comprises 14 residues. Specimen: CD4+CD25+ Tregs sorted from PBMCs. The V gene is TRBV28, the J gene TRBJ2-5; 7 bases align to TRBD1. The receptor was derived from a human donor in good health. The CDR3 spells CASSLTGPSETQYF. As DNA, the CDR3 is TGTGCCAGCTCGCTGACAGGGCCATCAGAGACCCAGTACTTC.